The 16 T cell receptor beta chains listed next were all sequenced from one sample in a study of cytomegalovirus exposure and HLA in healthy donors. Some clones are missing from TCRdb's copy, which holds only in-frame ones; the method was immunoSEQ multiplex PCR. The sample includes around 150,000 clones, about 90% of them seen just once. Sequenced sample: PBMCs. The receptors here all came from a man aged 18 to 29 in good health and CMV-seropositive.

V gene TRBV6-1 combines with J gene TRBJ2-3, with 10 bases lining up with TRBD1. With 4 bases clipped from V and 8 bases from J, the junction kept 3 bases outside the gene matches. The CDR3 consists of 13 residues. CDR1 is MNHNS, CDR2 SASEGT, per germline. The CDR3: CASSGGQGGTQYF. The CDR3 DNA follows: TGTGCCAGCAGTGGCGGACAGGGGGGTACGCAGTATTTT.

This chain connects TRBV9 to TRBJ2-2; 10 bases fit TRBD2. Germline CDR1 reads SGDLS; CDR2 reads YYNGEE. The V gene end was trimmed by 0 bases and the J gene end by 7 bases; junction bases not matched to a gene: 9. The CDR3 covers 17 residues. The CDR3 nucleotides are TGTGCCAGCAGCGTAGACGGTTATAGCGGGAGGCACGGGGAGCTGTTTTTT. Translating it yields CASSVDGYSGRHGELFF.

The chain uses TRBV7-3 and TRBJ2-3; 7 bases map to TRBD2. In germline, CDR1 is SGHTA, CDR2 FQGTGA. The trim removed 2 bases at V and 2 bases at J, leaving 4 bases unmatched. The CDR3 runs to 15 residues. CDR3 protein: CASSLQGGYTDTQYF. The CDR3, as DNA: TGTGCCAGCAGCTTACAGGGAGGGTACACAGATACGCAGTATTTT.

This chain links TRBV28 with TRBJ2-3; TRBD2 agrees at 15 bases. With V trimmed by 4 bases and J by 6 bases, 2 bases remained unmatched. This CDR3 region has 15 residues. Germline V gene data show CDR1 as MDHEN and CDR2 as SYDVKM. CDR3: CASSSGLAGGDTQYF. CDR3 nucleotide sequence: TGTGCCAGCAGTTCCGGACTAGCGGGAGGGGATACGCAGTATTTT.

The rearrangement links TRBV5-1 to TRBJ1-4; D call uncertain. CDR1 is SGHRS and CDR2 is YFSETQ in the germline V gene. The length of the CDR3 is 16 residues. Trimming pared 2 bases from V and 11 bases from J, leaving 22 bases between. Here the CDR3 reads CASSFQSTDLMKKLFF. The DNA for the CDR3 is TGCGCCAGCAGCTTCCAGTCTACAGACCTAATGAAGAAACTGTTTTTT.

V and J are TRBV6-6 and TRBJ2-1, with D possibly being TRBD1 (6 bases). Trimming took off 5 bases at V and 9 bases at J, with 20 bases between the two ends. Germline loops: CDR1 MNHNY, CDR2 SVGAGI (reference sequence). The CDR3 contains 15 residues. CDR3 sequence: CASSTEYRAAGEQFF. The CDR3 nucleotides read TGTGCCAGCAGTACAGAGTACAGGGCGGCGGGTGAGCAGTTCTTC.

This chain uses TRBV28 with TRBJ1-1; 10 nucleotides agree with TRBD1. The CDR3 is 15 amino acids. The V and J ends lost 3 bases and 4 bases, in that order; junction bases with no gene match: 5. Germline V gene sequence: CDR1 MDHEN, CDR2 SYDVKM. The CDR3 region has the DNA TGTGCCAGCAGTTTGCCGGGACAGGGGTTCACTGAAGCTTTCTTT. It encodes CASSLPGQGFTEAFF.

The chain's CDR3 is CASSLEPGGSEQYF. The CDR3 coding sequence is TGTGCCAGCAGCTTGGAACCAGGGGGTTCCGAGCAGTACTTC. The chain employs TRBV5-5 and TRBJ2-7, with TRBD1 matching over 7 bases. The CDR3 totals 14 residues. Germline V lookup: CDR1 SGHKS, CDR2 YYEKEE (reference sequence). With V trimmed by 0 bases and J by 6 bases, 6 bases remained unmatched.

CDR3 sequence reads: CASSGLSGGRAKFF. The CDR3 nucleotides read TGTGCCAGTAGTGGTCTAAGTGGCGGGAGGGCCAAGTTCTTC. The J gene is TRBJ2-1, the V gene TRBV19; 9 bases map to TRBD2. The J segment lost 14 bases and the V segment lost 5 bases, leaving 13 bases of the junction unmatched. The CDR3 extends over 14 amino acids. Germline CDR1 reads LNHDA; CDR2 reads SQIVND (reference sequence).

The chain employs TRBV28 and TRBJ2-5, with 9 bases identical to TRBD1. The CDR3 is 16 residues long. Germline trimming cut 5 bases from V and 5 bases from J; bases unmatched to any gene: 12. Looked up from germline, CDR1 is MDHEN and CDR2 is SYDVKM. CDR3 in DNA: TGTGCCAGCAGTGGGCGGGACAGGGATTTAGCGGAGACCCAGTACTTC. Protein sequence: CASSGRDRDLAETQYF. The whole variable domain, remainder taken from reference TRBV28 and TRBJ2-5, is DVKVTQSSRYLVKRTGEKVFLECVQDMDHENMFWYRQDPGLGLRLIYFSYDVKMKEKGDIPEGYSVSREKKERFSLILESASTNQTSMYLCASSGRDRDLAETQYFGPGTRLLVL.

V gene TRBV5-1 combines with J gene TRBJ2-1, with 7 bases aligning to TRBD1. Trimming at V came to 0 bases and at J to 4 bases, leaving 7 bases not matched to a gene. The CDR3 spans 16 residues. From germline, CDR1 is SGHRS and CDR2 YFSETQ. The CDR3 sequence is CASSLEGGARYNEQFF. The CDR3 coding sequence is TGCGCCAGCAGCTTGGAAGGGGGCGCCCGGTACAATGAGCAGTTCTTC.

The J gene is TRBJ1-2, the V gene TRBV19; D not resolved. The CDR3 sequence is 18 residues long. Per the germline V gene, CDR1 is LNHDA and CDR2 is SQIVND (reference sequence). V lost 4 bases and J lost 3, with 24 bases in between. The chain's CDR3 is CASSTSLLGIANYYGYTF. CDR3 DNA: TGTGCCAGTAGTACTTCCCTTCTGGGGATAGCGAATTACTATGGCTACACCTTC.

This rearrangement joins TRBV7-9 to TRBJ2-2; 7 nucleotides line up with TRBD2. V lost 5 bases to trimming and J lost 4 bases; unmatched junction nucleotides: 10. The CDR3 has 16 amino acids. Germline loops: CDR1 SEHNR, CDR2 FQNEAQ (reference sequence). For the CDR3, the DNA is TGTGCCAGCAGCAGAGAAGGGACTACGGGCACCGGGGAGCTGTTTTTT. Encoded protein: CASSREGTTGTGELFF.

The chain combines TRBV5-1 with TRBJ1-1, with D perhaps matching TRBD1 (6 bases). Germline V gene sequence: CDR1 SGHRS, CDR2 YFSETQ. The CDR3 contains 14 residues. V was shortened by 4 bases and J by 1 base, with 11 bases between the two germline ends. The CDR3 sequence is CASSLDRRNTEAFF. CDR3 sequence (DNA): TGCGCCAGCAGCCTGGACAGACGGAACACTGAAGCTTTCTTT.

J is TRBJ2-3 and V is TRBV7-6, with 13 bases matching TRBD2. Germline CDR1 and CDR2: SGHVS and FNYEAQ. The junction had 8 bases not matched to a gene; V was cut back by 6 bases and J by 2 bases. The CDR3 has 17 amino acids. The CDR3 DNA is TGTGCCAGCAGTAACCAACTAGCGGGAGGGCCCACAGATACGCAGTATTTT. Its protein product is CASSNQLAGGPTDTQYF.

The chain employs TRBV6-4 and TRBJ2-3, with TRBD2 as a possible D gene (6 bases). Germline V gene data show CDR1 as MRHNA and CDR2 as SNTAGT. The CDR3 consists of 15 residues. V was trimmed by 3 bases and J by 3 bases, leaving 13 bases between them. The CDR3, as DNA: TGTGCCAGCAGTGATCGACATGGGGGGACAGATACGCAGTATTTT. The encoded protein is CASSDRHGGTDTQYF.